These 13 T cell receptor beta chains originate from one sample sequenced in a study of blood T cell repertoires in COVID-19 (dated by TCRdb to 2018 to 2020). Receptor amplification or capture employed the immunoSEQ multiplex PCR assay. Entries here come from immuneACCESS through TCRdb and include only in-frame sequences with V and J called. Some clones fail to appear in such tables; in the studies checked, an unresolved V gene covers under half of the shortfall, and the cause of the remainder is unknown. Present in this sample are 150,000 to 190,000 clones, more than 85% of which were seen just once. The biggest ten clones account for 2% to 3% of the sample. What was sequenced was peripheral blood. Every receptor here comes from a woman aged 70-85 years with acute or convalescent COVID-19.

The rearrangement links TRBV2 to TRBJ2-7, with TRBD1 matching over 11 bases. Germline values: CDR1 SNHLY, CDR2 FYNNEI. The CDR3 extends over 16 amino acids. Trimming at V came to 6 bases and at J to 4 bases, leaving 11 bases not matched to a gene. CDR3 sequence reads: CASRPRTGGGVYEQYF. DNA for the CDR3: TGTGCCAGCAGACCCCGGACAGGGGGCGGAGTGTACGAGCAGTACTTC.

V usage is TRBV7-9 and J usage is TRBJ1-4; D unresolved. From germline, CDR1 is SEHNR and CDR2 FQNEAQ (reference sequence). The CDR3 runs to 12 residues. V gave up 1 base and J gave up 7 bases, with 4 bases separating them. The DNA for the CDR3 is TGTGCCAGCAGCTTAGGGAGTGAAAAACTGTTTTTT. As protein: CASSLGSEKLFF.

The V call is TRBV6-5, the J call TRBJ1-2, with D hard to call. The V end was cut by 8 bases, the J end by 8 bases, with 15 bases between. Germline assignment: CDR1 MNHEY and CDR2 SVGAGI. CDR3 size: 12 residues. The CDR3 region is CASRRVAGGYTF. In DNA, the CDR3 is TGTGCCAGCCGGAGGGTAGCTGGAGGCTACACCTTC.

This chain links TRBV11-2 with TRBJ2-2; 10 positions match TRBD1. The CDR3 contains 17 residues. Losses at the gene ends were 5 bases for V and 1 base for J; bases not matched to a gene: 7. Looked up from germline, CDR1 is SGHAT and CDR2 is FQNNGV. Written as DNA, the CDR3 is TGTGCCAGCAGCCACCGCCGGGACAGGGGGAACACCGGGGAGCTGTTTTTT. Encoded protein: CASSHRRDRGNTGELFF.

This rearrangement joins TRBV5-1 to TRBJ1-6, with D hard to call. Germline V CDR1 and CDR2: SGHRS, YFSETQ. Deletions cut 3 bases from V and 10 bases from J, with 14 bases between. The CDR3 is 14 residues long. DNA of the CDR3: TGCGCCAGCAGCTACTCGGGTGAAGGATCACCCCTCCACTTT. It codes for CASSYSGEGSPLHF.

The genes are TRBV15 and TRBJ2-2; D is unclear. CDR1 and CDR2 (germline): LNHNV, YYDKDF (reference sequence). This CDR3 contains 15 residues. V was clipped by 0 bases and J by 2 bases, with 7 bases between them. The CDR3 loop reads CATSRDLTNTGELFF. For the CDR3, the DNA is TGTGCCACCAGCAGAGATCTCACTAACACCGGGGAGCTGTTTTTT.

The genes are TRBV19 and TRBJ2-3, with D perhaps TRBD2 (6 bases). Between the trimmed V and J ends, which lost 5 bases and 8 bases, there was a span of 20 bases. The length of the CDR3 is 15 residues. Germline lookup yields CDR1 LNHDA and CDR2 SQIVND (reference sequence). The CDR3 spells CASSPSMPMGGTQYF. The CDR3 nucleotides read TGTGCCAGTAGTCCCTCCATGCCGATGGGGGGTACGCAGTATTTT. The full variable domain, with the rest looked up from reference TRBV19 and TRBJ2-3, is DGGITQSPKYLFRKEGQNVTLSCEQNLNHDAMYWYRQDPGQGLRLIYYSQIVNDFQKGDIAEGYSVSREKKESFPLTVTSAQKNPTAFYLCASSPSMPMGGTQYFGPGTRLTVL.

The chain joins TRBV2 to TRBJ2-7; D not certain. The CDR3 covers 12 residues. Germline V gene data show CDR1 as SNHLY and CDR2 as FYNNEI. The CDR3 bases are TGTGCATCGCACCGCCTAGGCTACGAGCAGTACGTC. Amino acids: CASHRLGYEQYV.

The rearrangement links TRBV18 to TRBJ1-5; D gene ambiguous. The CDR3 contains 15 residues. V lost 3 bases and J 0 bases, leaving 9 bases between the germline ends. CDR1 and CDR2 (germline): KGHSH, LQKENI. CDR3 amino acids: CASSPNSNSNQPQHF. CDR3 nucleotide sequence: TGTGCCAGCTCACCTAACTCGAATAGCAATCAGCCCCAGCATTTT.

The table lists this clone with a count of one. The rearrangement joins TRBV12-3 or TRBV12-4 to TRBJ1-2; no firm D call. The V end lost 6 bases, the J end lost 8 bases, and 13 bases lay between the germline ends. CDR3 length: 12 residues. As DNA, the CDR3 is TGTGCCAGCAGCCACTCGAGTCCCGGCTACACCTTC. It codes for CASSHSSPGYTF.

The chain links TRBV7-9 to TRBJ1-5; 7 positions agree with TRBD1. V was pared by 6 bases and J by 4 bases, with 6 bases of the junction left unmatched. The CDR3 runs to 14 residues. From germline, CDR1 is SEHNR and CDR2 FQNEAQ (reference sequence). CDR3 nucleotide sequence: TGTGCCAGCAGTCGTGGACAGGAGAATCAGCCCCAGCATTTT. As protein: CASSRGQENQPQHF.

The V call is TRBV28, the J call TRBJ1-2; D is possibly TRBD1 (5 bases). This CDR3 region has 14 residues. V lost 1 base to trimming and J lost 1 base, with 7 bases between them. Looked up from germline, CDR1 is MDHEN and CDR2 is SYDVKM. In DNA form, the CDR3 reads TGTGCCAGCAGTTTATTTCAGGGTAACTATGGCTACACCTTC. It specifies CASSLFQGNYGYTF.

This chain links TRBV5-4 with TRBJ2-1, with 10 bases lining up with TRBD2. The CDR3 runs 16 residues. V lost 0 bases to trimming and J lost 10 bases; unmatched junction nucleotides: 10. Germline lookup yields CDR1 SGHNT and CDR2 YYREEE (reference sequence). DNA of the CDR3: TGTGCCAGCAGCTTGGTAGCGAGCGGGGGGGCAAGGGAGCAGTTCTTC. Translated, it gives CASSLVASGGAREQFF.